The clone carrying this T cell receptor beta chain turned up a few times. V gave up 4 bases and J gave up 3 bases, with 5 bases separating them. The CDR3 has 12 amino acids. Germline values: CDR1 LGHNT, CDR2 FRNRAP. A second roughly 7 to 11 cycle PCR used barcoded and J-beta primers. One entry per CDR3 protein, called by TCRdb with MiXCR from the 5' RACE reads. The sample includes some 1.8 million distinct CDR3 sequences, around 42% of them seen just once. The source of the sample is a study of blood T cells in healthy people across ages. The J gene is TRBJ2-3, the V gene TRBV12-5; no definite D call. The TCR sequence derives from a human donor in good health. The sample was blood. As DNA, the CDR3 is TGTGCTAGTGGTTCCCGAACAGATACGCAGTATTTT. The encoded protein is CASGSRTDTQYF.